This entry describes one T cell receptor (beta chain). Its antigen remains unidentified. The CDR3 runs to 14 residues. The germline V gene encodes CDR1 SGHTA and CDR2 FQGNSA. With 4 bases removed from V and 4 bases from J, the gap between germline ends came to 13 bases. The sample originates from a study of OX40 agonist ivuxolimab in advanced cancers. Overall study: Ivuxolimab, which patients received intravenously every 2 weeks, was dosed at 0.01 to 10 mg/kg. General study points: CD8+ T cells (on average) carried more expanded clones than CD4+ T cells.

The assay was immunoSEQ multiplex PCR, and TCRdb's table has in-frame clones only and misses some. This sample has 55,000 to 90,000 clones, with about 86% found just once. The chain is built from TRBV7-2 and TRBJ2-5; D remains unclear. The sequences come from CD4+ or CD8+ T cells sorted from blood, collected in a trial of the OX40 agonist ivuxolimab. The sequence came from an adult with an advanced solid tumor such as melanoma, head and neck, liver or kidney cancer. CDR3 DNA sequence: TGTGCCAGCAGCTCTGGGTGGCCCGGAGAGACCCAGTACTTC. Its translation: CASSSGWPGETQYF.